This T cell receptor (beta chain) was retrieved from a study of blood T cell repertoires in COVID-19. This CDR3 spans 12 amino acids. J lost 11 bases, V lost 0 bases, and 4 bases had no gene match. Germline V gene sequence: CDR1 SGHNT, CDR2 YYREEE (reference sequence). The data were produced by immunoSEQ multiplex PCR, yet TCRdb's version contains in-frame clones alone and is incomplete. The data contain a few hundred thousand clones, about nine tenths of them seen just once; the ten biggest clones take up 2.2%. What was sequenced was peripheral blood. The chain employs TRBV5-4 and TRBJ1-1, with 7 positions matching TRBD1. The TCR comes from a woman aged 50 to 60 who had recovered from COVID-19. The CDR3 nucleotides read TGTGCCAGCAGCTTGGACGGGACAGCGGCTTTCTTT. This encodes CASSLDGTAAFF. The whole variable domain, filled in from reference TRBV5-4 and TRBJ1-1, reads ETGVTQSPTHLIKTRGQQVTLRCSSQSGHNTVSWYQQALGQGPQFIFQYYREEENGRGNFPPRFSGLQFPNYSSELNVNALELDDSALYLCASSLDGTAAFFGQGTRLTVV.